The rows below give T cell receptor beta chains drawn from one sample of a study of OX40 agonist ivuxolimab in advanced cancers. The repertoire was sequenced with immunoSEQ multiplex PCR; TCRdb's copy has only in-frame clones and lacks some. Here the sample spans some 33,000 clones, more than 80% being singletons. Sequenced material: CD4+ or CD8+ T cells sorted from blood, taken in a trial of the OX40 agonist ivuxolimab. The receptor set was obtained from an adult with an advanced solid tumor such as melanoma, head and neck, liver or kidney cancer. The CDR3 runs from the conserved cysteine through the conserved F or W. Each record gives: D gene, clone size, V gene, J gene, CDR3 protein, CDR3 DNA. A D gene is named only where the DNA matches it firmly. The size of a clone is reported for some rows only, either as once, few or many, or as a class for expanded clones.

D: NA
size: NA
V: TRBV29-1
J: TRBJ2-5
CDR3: CSVAQVEETQYF
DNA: TGCAGCGTTGCACAGGTTGAGGAGACCCAGTACTTC

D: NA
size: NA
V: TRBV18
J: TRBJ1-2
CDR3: CASSGPGAGSPYGYTF
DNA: TGTGCCAGCTCCGGTCCAGGGGCCGGATCCCCCTATGGCTACACCTTC

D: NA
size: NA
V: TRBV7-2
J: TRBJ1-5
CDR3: CASSLDVRGSNQPQHF
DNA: TGTGCCAGCAGCTTAGACGTCAGGGGAAGCAATCAGCCCCAGCATTTT

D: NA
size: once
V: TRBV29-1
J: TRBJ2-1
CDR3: CSVEVHNEQFF
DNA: TGCAGCGTTGAAGTCCACAATGAGCAGTTCTTC

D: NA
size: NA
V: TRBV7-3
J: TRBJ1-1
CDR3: CASSLEGNTEAFF
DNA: TGTGCCAGCAGCTTGGAAGGGAACACTGAAGCTTTCTTT

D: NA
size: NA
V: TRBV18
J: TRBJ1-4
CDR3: CASSKGNEKLFF
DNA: TGTGCCAGCTCAAAAGGGAATGAAAAACTGTTTTTT

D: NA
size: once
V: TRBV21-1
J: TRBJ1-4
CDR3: CASSKGGQGAGANEKLFF
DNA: TGTGCCAGCAGCAAGGGGGGACAGGGGGCAGGAGCTAATGAAAAACTGTTTTTT

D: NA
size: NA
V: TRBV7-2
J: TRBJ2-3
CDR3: CASSLDGGADTQYF
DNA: TGTGCCAGCAGCTTAGACGGGGGCGCAGATACGCAGTATTTT

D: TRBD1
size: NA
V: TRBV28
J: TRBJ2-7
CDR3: CASGISSGGRNEQYF
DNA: TGTGCCAGCGGAATATCTTCAGGGGGACGGAACGAGCAGTACTTC

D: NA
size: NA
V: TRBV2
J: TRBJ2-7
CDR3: CASSEVWPGTYEQYF
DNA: TGTGCCAGCAGTGAGGTCTGGCCGGGAACCTACGAGCAGTACTTC

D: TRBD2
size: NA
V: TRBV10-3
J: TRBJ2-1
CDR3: CAISASGGARDEQFF
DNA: TGTGCCATCAGTGCCAGCGGGGGGGCCAGGGATGAGCAGTTCTTC

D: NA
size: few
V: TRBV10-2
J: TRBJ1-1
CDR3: CASSEGYTEAFF
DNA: TGCGCCAGCAGTGAGGGGTACACTGAAGCTTTCTTT

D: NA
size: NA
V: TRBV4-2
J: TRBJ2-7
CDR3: CASSPVLWGAGEQYF
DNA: TGTGCCAGCAGCCCCGTTCTTTGGGGGGCTGGGGAGCAGTACTTC

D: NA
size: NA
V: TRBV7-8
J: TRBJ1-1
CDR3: CASSLDRGLGAFF
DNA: TGTGCCAGCAGCTTAGATCGGGGGTTGGGTGCTTTCTTT

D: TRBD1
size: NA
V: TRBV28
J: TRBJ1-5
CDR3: CASSLTGSGGQPQHF
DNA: TGTGCCAGCAGCCTGACAGGGAGTGGTGGTCAGCCCCAGCATTTT

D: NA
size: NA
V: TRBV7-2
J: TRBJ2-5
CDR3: CASSLARETQYF
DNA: TGTGCCAGCAGCTTAGCGCGGGAGACCCAGTACTTC

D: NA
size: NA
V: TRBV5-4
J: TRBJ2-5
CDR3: CASSLGATETQYF
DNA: TGTGCCAGCAGCTTGGGCGCGACGGAGACCCAGTACTTC

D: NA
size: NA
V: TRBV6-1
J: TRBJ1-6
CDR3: CASSEPPSGFDSPLHF
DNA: TGTGCCAGCAGTGAGCCACCATCAGGTTTTGATTCACCCCTCCACTTT

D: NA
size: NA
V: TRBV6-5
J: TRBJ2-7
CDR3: CASSEQGAREQYF
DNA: TGTGCCAGCAGTGAACAGGGCGCGAGGGAGCAGTACTTC

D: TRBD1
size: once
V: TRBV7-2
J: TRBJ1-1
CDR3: CASSIRQGQNTEAFF
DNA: TGTGCCAGCAGCATAAGACAGGGGCAGAACACTGAAGCTTTCTTT

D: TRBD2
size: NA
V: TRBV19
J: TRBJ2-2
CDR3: CASMGSGRTGELFF
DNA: TGTGCCAGTATGGGTAGCGGGAGGACCGGGGAGCTGTTTTTT

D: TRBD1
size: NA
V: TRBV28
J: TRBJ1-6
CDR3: CASSFEGASLPLHF
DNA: TGTGCCAGCAGTTTTGAGGGGGCTAGCCTTCCCCTCCACTTT

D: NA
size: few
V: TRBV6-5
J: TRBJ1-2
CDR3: CALGWNYGYTF
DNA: TGTGCTCTAGGTTGGAACTATGGCTACACCTTC

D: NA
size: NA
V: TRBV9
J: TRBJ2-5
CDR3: CASSIGGGSRATQYF
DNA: TGTGCCAGCAGCATCGGAGGGGGTTCGCGTGCGACCCAGTACTTC

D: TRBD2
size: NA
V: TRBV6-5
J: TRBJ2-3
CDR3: CASSLAGGANTQYF
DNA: TGTGCCAGCAGCTTAGCGGGGGGGGCAAATACGCAGTATTTT

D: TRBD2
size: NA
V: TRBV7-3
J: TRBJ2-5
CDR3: CASSLGGGRETQYF
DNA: TGTGCCAGCAGCTTAGGCGGGGGGCGGGAGACCCAGTACTTC

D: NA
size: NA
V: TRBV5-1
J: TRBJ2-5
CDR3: CASSLESGPQETQYF
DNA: TGCGCCAGCAGCTTGGAGTCAGGCCCACAAGAGACCCAGTACTTC

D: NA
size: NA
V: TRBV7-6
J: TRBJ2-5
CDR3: CASSPHPGLTETQYF
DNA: TGTGCCAGCAGCCCACATCCCGGGCTCACAGAGACCCAGTACTTC

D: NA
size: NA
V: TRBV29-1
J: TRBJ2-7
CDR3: CSVRTLYEQYF
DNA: TGCAGCGTGAGGACACTCTACGAGCAGTACTTC

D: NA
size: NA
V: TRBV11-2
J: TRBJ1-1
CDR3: CASSLDFFEAFF
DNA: TGTGCCAGCAGCTTAGACTTTTTCGAAGCTTTCTTT

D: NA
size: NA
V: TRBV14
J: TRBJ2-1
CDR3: CASSQVYTYNEQFF
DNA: TGTGCCAGCAGCCAAGTCTACACCTACAATGAGCAGTTCTTC